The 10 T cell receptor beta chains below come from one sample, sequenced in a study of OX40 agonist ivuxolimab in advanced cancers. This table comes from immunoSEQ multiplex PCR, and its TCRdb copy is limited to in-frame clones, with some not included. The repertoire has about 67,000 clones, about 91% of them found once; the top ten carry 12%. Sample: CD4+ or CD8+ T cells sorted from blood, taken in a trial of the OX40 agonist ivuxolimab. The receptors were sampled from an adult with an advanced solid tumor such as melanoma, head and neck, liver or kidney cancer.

The CDR3 nucleotides read TGCGCCAGCAGTGCGCCTAAGACTAGCGGCCCTCCCTCCTACAATGAGCAGTTCTTC. Its protein product is CASSAPKTSGPPSYNEQFF. The genes are TRBV10-1 and TRBJ2-1, with 9 bases matching TRBD2. The CDR3 is 19 residues long. CDR1 and CDR2 from the germline V gene are WNHNN and SYGVQD (reference sequence). V trimming: 4 bases; J trimming: 0 bases; junction bases outside the gene matches: 13.

CDR3 protein: CASNPRPGLARLHNEQFF. DNA of the CDR3: TGTGCCAGCAATCCCCGGCCGGGCCTAGCAAGACTTCACAATGAGCAGTTCTTC. The V and J genes are TRBV27 and TRBJ2-1, with D perhaps matching TRBD2 (5 bases). With 7 bases removed from V and 5 bases from J, the gap between germline ends came to 27 bases. This CDR3 contains 18 residues. CDR1 and CDR2 from the germline V gene are MNHEY and SMNVEV (reference sequence).

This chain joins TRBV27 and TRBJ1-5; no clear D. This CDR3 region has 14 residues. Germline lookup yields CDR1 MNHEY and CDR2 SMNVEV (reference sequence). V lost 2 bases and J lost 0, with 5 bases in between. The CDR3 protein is CASSLIGSNQPQHF. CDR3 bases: TGTGCCAGCAGTTTAATAGGTAGCAATCAGCCCCAGCATTTT.

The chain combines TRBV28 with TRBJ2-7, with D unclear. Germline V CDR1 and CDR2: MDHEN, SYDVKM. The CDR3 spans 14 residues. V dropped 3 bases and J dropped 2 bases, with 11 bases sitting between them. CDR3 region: CASSFSDNPYEQYF. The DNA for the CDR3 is TGTGCCAGCAGTTTCTCTGATAACCCCTACGAGCAGTACTTC.

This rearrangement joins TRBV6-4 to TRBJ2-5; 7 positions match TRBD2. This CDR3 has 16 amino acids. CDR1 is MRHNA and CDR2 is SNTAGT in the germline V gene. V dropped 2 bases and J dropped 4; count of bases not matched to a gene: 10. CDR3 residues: CASSDGGGGPLETQYF. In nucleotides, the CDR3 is TGTGCCAGCAGTGACGGGGGGGGAGGGCCGCTAGAGACCCAGTACTTC.

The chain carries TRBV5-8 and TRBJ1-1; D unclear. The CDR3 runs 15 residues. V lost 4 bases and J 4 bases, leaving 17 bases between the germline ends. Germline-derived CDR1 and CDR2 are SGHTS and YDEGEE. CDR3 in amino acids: CASSAGSTGRTEAFF. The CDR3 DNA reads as TGTGCCAGCAGCGCGGGGTCGACTGGCCGCACTGAAGCTTTCTTT. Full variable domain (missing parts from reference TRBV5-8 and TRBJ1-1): EAGVTQSPTHLIKTRGQQATLRCSPISGHTSVYWYQQALGLGLQFLLWYDEGEERNRGNFPPRFSGRQFPNYSSELNVNALELEDSALYLCASSAGSTGRTEAFFGQGTRLTVV.

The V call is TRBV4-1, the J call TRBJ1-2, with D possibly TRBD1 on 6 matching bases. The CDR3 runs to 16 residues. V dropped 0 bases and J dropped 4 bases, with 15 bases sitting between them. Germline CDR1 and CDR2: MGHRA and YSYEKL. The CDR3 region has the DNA TGCGCCAGCAGCCAAGAATTCGTGGGGGCGTCCTATGGCTACACCTTC. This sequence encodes CASSQEFVGASYGYTF.

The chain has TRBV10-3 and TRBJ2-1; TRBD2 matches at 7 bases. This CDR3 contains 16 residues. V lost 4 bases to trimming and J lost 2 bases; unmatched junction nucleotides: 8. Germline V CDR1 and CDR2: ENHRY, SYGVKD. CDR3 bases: TGTGCCATCAGTGGGACCAGGGAGGGCACCTACAATGAGCAGTTCTTC. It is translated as CAISGTREGTYNEQFF.

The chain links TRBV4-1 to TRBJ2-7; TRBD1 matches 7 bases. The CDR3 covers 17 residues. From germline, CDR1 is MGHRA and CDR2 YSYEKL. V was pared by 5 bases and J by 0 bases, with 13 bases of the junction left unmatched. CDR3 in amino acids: CASSAEGIGTASYEQYF. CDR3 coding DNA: TGCGCCAGCAGCGCAGAAGGAATCGGGACAGCCTCCTACGAGCAGTACTTC.

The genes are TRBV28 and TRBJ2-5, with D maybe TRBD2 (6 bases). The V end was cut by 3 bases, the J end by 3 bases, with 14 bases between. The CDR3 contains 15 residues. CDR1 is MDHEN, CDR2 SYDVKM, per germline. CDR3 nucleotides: TGTGCCAGCAGTTTTTTTGTAGCGGTCGAAGAGACCCAGTACTTC. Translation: CASSFFVAVEETQYF.